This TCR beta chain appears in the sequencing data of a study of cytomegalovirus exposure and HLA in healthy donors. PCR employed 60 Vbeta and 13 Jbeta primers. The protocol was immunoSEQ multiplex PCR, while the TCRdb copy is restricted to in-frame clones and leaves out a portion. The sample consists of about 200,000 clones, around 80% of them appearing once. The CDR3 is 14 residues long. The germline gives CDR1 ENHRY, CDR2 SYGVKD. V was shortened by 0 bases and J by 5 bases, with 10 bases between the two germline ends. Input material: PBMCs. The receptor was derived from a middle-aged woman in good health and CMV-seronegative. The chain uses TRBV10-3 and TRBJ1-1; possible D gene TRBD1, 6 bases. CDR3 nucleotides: TGTGCCATCAGTGAGTCAGGGACAACGACTGAAGCTTTCTTT. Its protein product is CAISESGTTTEAFF.